The following is a T cell receptor beta chain sequence with its context. What it binds is not known. Using RNA template, CDR3s of TCR alpha and beta were amplified with iRepertoire arm-PCR. TCRdb analysed the multiplex PCR reads with MiXCR anew, one entry per CDR3 protein. The data contain about 89,000 distinct CDR3 sequences, about a quarter of them singletons. Germline V gene data show CDR1 as SQVTM and CDR2 as ANQGSEA. V trimming: 5 bases; J trimming: 0 bases; junction bases outside the gene matches: 9. This CDR3 has 16 residues. These data originate in a study of glioma-infiltrating T cells. Study observations and caveats: Tissue-blood divergence was below expectation in non-neoplastic patients, above in gliomas.

The chain is built from TRBV29-1 and TRBJ2-1; TRBD2 agrees at 8 bases. The clonotype originates from a human donor with low-grade glioma or glioblastoma, undergoing nonglioma brain surgery, or in good health (not recorded which). The source material was glioma tissue, nonneoplastic brain tissue, or PBMCs (not recorded which). CDR3 sequence (DNA): TGCAGCGTTTTCCGAATAGCGGGGAGCTCCTACAATGAGCAGTTCTTC. It codes for CSVFRIAGSSYNEQFF.